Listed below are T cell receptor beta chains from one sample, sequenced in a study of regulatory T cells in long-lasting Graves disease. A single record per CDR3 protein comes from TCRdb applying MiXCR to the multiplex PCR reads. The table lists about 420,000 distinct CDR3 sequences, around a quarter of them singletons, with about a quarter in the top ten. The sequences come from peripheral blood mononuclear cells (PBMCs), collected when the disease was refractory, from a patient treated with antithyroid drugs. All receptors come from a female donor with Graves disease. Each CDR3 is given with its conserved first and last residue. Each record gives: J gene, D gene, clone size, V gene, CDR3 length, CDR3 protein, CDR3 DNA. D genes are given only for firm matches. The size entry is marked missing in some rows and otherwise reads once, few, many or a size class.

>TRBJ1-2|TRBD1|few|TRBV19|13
CASKTTGVRGYTF
TGTGCCAGTAAAACCACAGGGGTGCGAGGCTACACCTTC
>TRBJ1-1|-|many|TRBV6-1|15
CASSEERGMNTEAFF
TGTGCCAGCAGTGAAGAGCGGGGGATGAACACTGAAGCTTTCTTT
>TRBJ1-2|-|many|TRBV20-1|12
CSARVTVYGYTF
TGCAGTGCTAGAGTGACCGTCTATGGCTACACCTTC
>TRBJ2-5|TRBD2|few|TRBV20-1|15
CSMAWREWVQETQYF
TGCAGTATGGCCTGGCGGGAGTGGGTCCAAGAGACCCAGTACTTC
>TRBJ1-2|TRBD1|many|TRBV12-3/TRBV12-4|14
CASSPTGTARGYTF
TGTGCCAGCAGCCCCACCGGGACAGCACGTGGCTACACCTTC
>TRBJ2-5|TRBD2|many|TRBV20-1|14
CSARLAGVPETQYF
TGCAGTGCTAGACTAGCGGGAGTTCCAGAGACCCAGTACTTC
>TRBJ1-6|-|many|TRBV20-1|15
CSAQKERGRNSPLHF
TGCAGTGCACAGAAGGAGCGGGGTAGGAATTCACCCCTCCACTTT
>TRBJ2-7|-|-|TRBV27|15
CASSLAGFSPYEQYF
TGTGCCAGCAGTTTAGCAGGCTTTTCCCCCTACGAGCAGTACTTC
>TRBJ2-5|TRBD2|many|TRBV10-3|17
CAISEGLAVEDQETQYF
TGTGCCATCAGTGAGGGACTAGCGGTTGAAGACCAAGAGACCCAGTACTTC
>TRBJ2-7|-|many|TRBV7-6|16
CASSLAFERSSYEQYF
TGTGCCAGCAGCTTAGCGTTCGAGCGGAGCTCCTACGAGCAGTACTTC
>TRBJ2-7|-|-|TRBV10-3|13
CAIRNRDGHEQYF
TGTGCCATCAGGAACAGGGATGGCCACGAGCAGTACTTC
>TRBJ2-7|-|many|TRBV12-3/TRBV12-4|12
CASSIGTHEQYF
TGTGCCAGCAGTATTGGGACACACGAGCAGTACTTC
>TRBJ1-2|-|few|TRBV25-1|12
CASSDINYGYTF
TGTGCCAGCAGTGACATAAACTATGGCTACACCTTC
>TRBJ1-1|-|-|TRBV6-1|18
CASSPPGPGVGAGTEAFF
TGTGCCAGCAGTCCTCCAGGGCCTGGGGTGGGGGCGGGCACTGAAGCTTTCTTT
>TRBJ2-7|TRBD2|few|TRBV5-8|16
CASSPGGSGSFHEQYF
TGTGCCAGCAGCCCGGGGGGTAGCGGGAGCTTCCACGAGCAGTACTTC
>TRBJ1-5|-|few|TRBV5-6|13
CASSGGLAQPQHF
TGTGCCAGCAGCGGGGGGCTAGCTCAGCCCCAGCATTTT
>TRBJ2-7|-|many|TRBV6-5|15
CASSYSAATSYEQYF
TGTGCCAGCAGTTACTCTGCCGCAACCTCATACGAGCAGTACTTC
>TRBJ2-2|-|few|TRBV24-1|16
CATSGERAPNTGELFF
TGTGCCACCAGTGGGGAACGAGCGCCGAACACCGGGGAGCTGTTTTTT
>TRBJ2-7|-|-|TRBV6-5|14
CASSYSRSSYEQYF
TGTGCCAGCAGTTACTCAAGGAGCTCCTACGAGCAGTACTTC
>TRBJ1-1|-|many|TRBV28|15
CASSLTRRVNTEAFF
TGTGCCAGCAGTTTAACCCGACGGGTGAACACTGAAGCTTTCTTT
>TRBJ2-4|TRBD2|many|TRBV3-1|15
CASRTSGSSRNIQYF
TGTGCCAGCCGGACTAGCGGGAGCAGTAGAAACATTCAGTACTTC
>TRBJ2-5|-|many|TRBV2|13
CASRITGGETQYF
TGTGCCAGCAGGATCACCGGGGGAGAGACCCAGTACTTC
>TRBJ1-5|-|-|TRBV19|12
CASSTANQPQHF
TGTGCCAGTAGTACCGCAAATCAGCCCCAGCATTTT
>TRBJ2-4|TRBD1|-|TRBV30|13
CAWSVQGENIQYF
TGTGCCTGGAGTGTACAGGGGGAAAACATTCAGTACTTC
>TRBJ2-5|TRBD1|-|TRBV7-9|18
CASSTEKGTGKIQETQYF
TGTGCCAGCAGCACAGAAAAAGGGACAGGGAAAATCCAAGAGACCCAGTACTTC
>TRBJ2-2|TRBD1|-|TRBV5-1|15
CASSHDRGITGELFF
TGCGCCAGCAGCCATGACAGGGGGATCACCGGGGAGCTGTTTTTT
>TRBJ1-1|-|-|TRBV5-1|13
CASSLSQSTEAFF
TGCGCCAGCAGCTTGAGTCAGAGCACTGAAGCTTTCTTT
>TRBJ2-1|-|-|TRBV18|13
CASSPDQNNEQFF
TGTGCCAGCTCACCTGACCAGAACAATGAGCAGTTCTTC
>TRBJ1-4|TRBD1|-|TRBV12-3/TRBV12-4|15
CASSTDRGQNEKLFF
TGTGCCAGCAGTACCGACAGGGGTCAAAATGAAAAACTGTTTTTT
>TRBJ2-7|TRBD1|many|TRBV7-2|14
CASSFGTGAYEQYF
TGTGCCAGCAGCTTCGGAACAGGGGCCTACGAGCAGTACTTC
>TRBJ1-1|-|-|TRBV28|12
CATHGPLPEAFF
TGTGCCACTCACGGACCCCTACCTGAAGCTTTCTTT
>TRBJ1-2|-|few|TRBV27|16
CASSSNWAGVDYGYTF
TGTGCCAGCAGTTCCAATTGGGCAGGGGTTGACTATGGCTACACCTTC
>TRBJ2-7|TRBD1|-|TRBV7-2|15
CASSDIWDRSYEQYF
TGTGCCAGCAGCGACATTTGGGACAGGAGCTACGAGCAGTACTTC
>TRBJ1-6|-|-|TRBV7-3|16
CASSLTGTGTNPPFHF
TGTGCCAGCAGCTTAACGGGAACAGGGACTAATCCACCCTTCCACTTT
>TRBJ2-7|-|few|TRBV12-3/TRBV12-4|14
CASRAGTMKDEQYF
TGTGCCAGCAGGGCCGGGACAATGAAGGACGAGCAGTACTTC
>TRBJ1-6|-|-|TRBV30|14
CAHRGGRDNSPLHF
TGTGCCCATCGTGGAGGTCGTGATAATTCACCCCTCCACTTT
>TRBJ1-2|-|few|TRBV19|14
CASSNRAGTDGYTF
TGTGCCAGTAGTAACCGGGCCGGGACCGACGGCTACACCTTC
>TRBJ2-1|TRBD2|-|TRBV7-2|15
CASSPLAGERNEQFF
TGTGCCAGCAGCCCACTAGCGGGAGAGAGGAATGAGCAGTTCTTC
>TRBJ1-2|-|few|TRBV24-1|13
CATYDGDGYGYTF
TGTGCCACCTATGATGGGGACGGCTATGGCTACACCTTC
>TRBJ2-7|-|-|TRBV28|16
CASTHVCPSRPYEQYF
TGTGCCAGCACCCACGTTTGCCCGAGCCGCCCCTACGAGCAGTACTTC
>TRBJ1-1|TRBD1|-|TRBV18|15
CASSPGQLMKGEAFF
TGTGCCAGCTCGCCGGGACAGTTGATGAAAGGTGAAGCTTTCTTT
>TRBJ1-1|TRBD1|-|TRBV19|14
CASSGGQGFTEAFF
TGTGCCAGTAGTGGGGGACAGGGTTTCACTGAAGCTTTCTTT
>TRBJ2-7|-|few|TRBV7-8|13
CASRPTAGGEQYF
TGTGCCAGCAGACCCACGGCAGGGGGGGAGCAGTACTTC
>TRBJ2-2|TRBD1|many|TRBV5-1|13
CASSLQGTGELFF
TGTGCCAGCAGCCTACAGGGGACCGGGGAGCTGTTTTTT
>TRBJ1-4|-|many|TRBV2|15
CASSLSGTAGEKLFF
TGTGCCAGCAGTCTTAGCGGGACGGCAGGGGAAAAACTGTTTTTT
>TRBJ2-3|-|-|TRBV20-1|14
CSARPLPYTDTQYF
TGCAGTGCCCGACCCCTCCCCTACACAGATACGCAGTATTTT
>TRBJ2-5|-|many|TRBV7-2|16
CASSLYKGFGVETQYF
TGTGCCAGCAGCTTATACAAAGGTTTTGGCGTGGAGACCCAGTACTTC
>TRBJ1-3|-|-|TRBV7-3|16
CASSLKGTSLGNTIYF
TGTGCCAGCAGCTTAAAAGGGACAAGCCTTGGAAACACCATATATTTT
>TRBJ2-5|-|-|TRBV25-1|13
CASMPSFRETQYF
TGTGCCAGCATGCCGAGCTTTAGGGAGACCCAGTACTTC
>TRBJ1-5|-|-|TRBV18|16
CASSPNSLVGNQPQHF
TGTGCCAGCTCACCAAACAGTCTAGTGGGCAATCAGCCCCAGCATTTT
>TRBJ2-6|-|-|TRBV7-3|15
CASSLYRAGANVLTF
TGTGCCAGCAGCTTATATAGGGCTGGGGCCAACGTCCTGACTTTC
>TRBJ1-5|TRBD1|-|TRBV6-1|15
CASGRQGVSNQPQHF
TGTGCCAGCGGGAGACAGGGAGTGAGCAATCAGCCCCAGCATTTT
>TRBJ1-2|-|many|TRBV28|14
CASSFGQGGYGYTF
TGTGCCAGCAGTTTTGGGCAGGGTGGTTATGGCTACACCTTC
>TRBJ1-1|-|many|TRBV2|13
CASRPSKNTEAFF
TGTGCCAGCAGGCCCTCCAAGAACACTGAAGCTTTCTTT
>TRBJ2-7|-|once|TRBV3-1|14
CASSQEGGTYEQYF
TGTGCCAGCAGCCAAGAAGGCGGAACCTACGAGCAGTACTTC